The rows below give T cell receptor beta chains drawn from one sample of a study of regulatory T cells in long-lasting Graves disease. TCRdb itself ran the multiplex PCR reads through MiXCR, one entry per CDR3 protein. The sample shows roughly 470,000 distinct CDR3 sequences, about a fifth of them seen only once. This specimen was peripheral blood mononuclear cells (PBMCs), taken when the disease was refractory, from a patient treated with antithyroid drugs. Every receptor here comes from a female donor with Graves disease. Both conserved end residues are part of each CDR3. The order of the fields is D gene, J gene, clone size, V gene, CDR3 DNA, CDR3 protein. A D gene is named only where the DNA matches it firmly. Only some rows state a clone size, as once, few, many or a class for expanded clones.

>TRBD2|TRBJ2-5|many|TRBV6-5
TGTGCCAGCAGTTATGCCACTAGCGGGAGACGAGAGACCCAGTACTTC
CASSYATSGRRETQYF
>TRBD1|TRBJ2-7|few|TRBV29-1
TGCAGCGTTGAAGTACAGGGGGGCTACGAGCAGTACTTC
CSVEVQGGYEQYF
>.|TRBJ1-2|many|TRBV5-1
TGCGCCAGCAGCCGAGAAGGGTTCTATGGCTACACCTTC
CASSREGFYGYTF
>.|TRBJ2-7|few|TRBV7-8
TGTGCCAGCAGCTTCACTTGGACCAGTCCCTACGAGCAGTACTTC
CASSFTWTSPYEQYF
>TRBD1|TRBJ1-5|.|TRBV10-3
TGTGCCATCAGTGAATCCGGACAGGGGGGCAATCAGCCCCAGCATTTT
CAISESGQGGNQPQHF
>TRBD1|TRBJ2-7|many|TRBV6-1
TGTGCCAGCAGGGGGGGACAGGGAACCTACGAGCAGTACTTC
CASRGGQGTYEQYF
>.|TRBJ2-2|once|TRBV5-5
TGTGCCAGCAGCTTAACTAGGTTCATCGGGGAGCTGTTTTTT
CASSLTRFIGELFF
>.|TRBJ1-6|few|TRBV6-2/TRBV6-3
TGTGCCAGCAGTTACGGTTCAGTCTATAATTCACCCCTCCACTTT
CASSYGSVYNSPLHF
>TRBD1|TRBJ2-1|.|TRBV30
TGTGCCTGGAGTGGGACAGGGGCCAGCGGGCCCAATTCAAATTACAATGAGCAGTTCTTC
CAWSGTGASGPNSNYNEQFF
>.|TRBJ1-2|.|TRBV5-4
TGTGCCAGCAGCTTTGCTCGTGCAGACAACTATGGCTACACCTTC
CASSFARADNYGYTF
>TRBD1|TRBJ1-2|many|TRBV28
TGTGCCAGCAGTCAGGTTCACAGGGGGGATGGCTACACCTTC
CASSQVHRGDGYTF
>.|TRBJ2-5|many|TRBV12-3/TRBV12-4
TGTGCCAGCAGTTTAAACCGGCAAGTGGAGACCCAGTACTTC
CASSLNRQVETQYF
>.|TRBJ2-2|few|TRBV7-2
TGTGCCAGCAGCTTAGCGACGATTTCGGGGGAGCTGTTTTTT
CASSLATISGELFF
>.|TRBJ1-2|.|TRBV20-1
TGCAGTGCCCCCGGAGGCTACACCTTC
CSAPGGYTF
>.|TRBJ2-7|many|TRBV2
TGTGCCAGCAGCCCCCCCTTCTCCTACGAGCAGTACTTC
CASSPPFSYEQYF
>.|TRBJ2-5|many|TRBV28
TGTGCCAGTGAGAACAGGGTCCAAGAGACCCAGTACTTC
CASENRVQETQYF
>TRBD1|TRBJ1-2|many|TRBV12-3/TRBV12-4
TGTGCCAGCAGGACAGGGCTCGATGGCTACACCTTC
CASRTGLDGYTF
>TRBD1|TRBJ2-4|few|TRBV27
TGTGCCAGCAGTTCACGACAGGGACGCCTTCGGGACATTCAGTACTTC
CASSSRQGRLRDIQYF
>.|TRBJ1-5|many|TRBV2
TGTGCCAGCAGCACCCCGGGACGAAGCAATCAGCCCCAGCATTTT
CASSTPGRSNQPQHF
>.|TRBJ2-5|many|TRBV20-1
TGCAGTGCTAGACCCACACGGCACAGGGTACAAGAGACCCAGTACTTC
CSARPTRHRVQETQYF
>.|TRBJ2-5|many|TRBV28
TGTGCCAGCAGTTTTGACGGGATAGGTGGCGGGGAGACCCAGTACTTC
CASSFDGIGGGETQYF
>.|TRBJ2-7|.|TRBV5-1
TGCGCCAGCAGCGCGTTCCGGAGAACCTACGAGCAGTACTTC
CASSAFRRTYEQYF
>.|TRBJ2-6|few|TRBV15
TGTGCCACCAGCAGAGATCCTGCCATGTCTTCTGGGGCCAACGTCCTGACTTTC
CATSRDPAMSSGANVLTF
>.|TRBJ2-4|few|TRBV6-1
TGTGCCAGCAGTCCCCTAACCCTAGACAAAAACATTCAGTACTTC
CASSPLTLDKNIQYF
>.|TRBJ2-2|many|TRBV7-3
TGTGCCAGCAGCTTAATTGCGCCCGGGGAGCTGTTTTTT
CASSLIAPGELFF
>.|TRBJ1-1|.|TRBV7-9
TGTGCCAGCAGTTCAAGACGGGCAATTGGGGACACTGAAGCTTTCTTT
CASSSRRAIGDTEAFF
>.|TRBJ1-6|few|TRBV5-4
TGTGCCAGCAGCCCGGACAGCTCCTATAATTCACCCCTCCACTTT
CASSPDSSYNSPLHF
>.|TRBJ2-1|once|TRBV27
TGTGCCAGCAGTCTCCGTCCCGTGGGGTACAATGAGCAGTTCTTC
CASSLRPVGYNEQFF
>.|TRBJ2-3|.|TRBV20-1
TGCAGTGCTACCACGATGCGGGAAAACACAGATACGCAGTATTTT
CSATTMRENTDTQYF
>.|TRBJ2-7|.|TRBV27
TGTGCCAGCAGTTTTGAAGGGAGAAATGGCGAGCAGTACTTC
CASSFEGRNGEQYF
>TRBD1|TRBJ2-7|few|TRBV5-1
TGCGCCAGCAGCTTGGTCCAGGGGGAGTGGTCCTACGAGCAGTACTTC
CASSLVQGEWSYEQYF
>TRBD1|TRBJ2-1|few|TRBV6-2/TRBV6-3
TGTGCCAGCAGTTCACGGCAGGGGGCAGGAAATGAGCAGTTCTTC
CASSSRQGAGNEQFF
>TRBD1|TRBJ2-7|few|TRBV27
TGTGCCAGCAGCGACAGGGTCAAGTACGAGCAGTACTTC
CASSDRVKYEQYF
>.|TRBJ2-2|few|TRBV24-1
TGTGCCACCAGTGACGGGACGGCACCGAACACCGGGGAGCTGTTTTTT
CATSDGTAPNTGELFF
>.|TRBJ1-2|many|TRBV30
TGTGCCTGGGACTTAACAGCTAACTATGGCTACACCTTC
CAWDLTANYGYTF
>.|TRBJ1-2|few|TRBV29-1
TGCAGCGTTGGGGACGGCTATGGCTACACCTTC
CSVGDGYGYTF
>.|TRBJ2-7|few|TRBV14
TGTGCCAGCAGCCTCGACAGGCGGAGCTCCTACGAGCAGTACTTC
CASSLDRRSSYEQYF
>.|TRBJ2-7|.|TRBV20-1
TGCAGTGCTAGAGATCCTCGGACTAATACCTACGAGCAGTACTTC
CSARDPRTNTYEQYF
>TRBD2|TRBJ2-1|.|TRBV11-2
TGTGCCAGCAGCATCCAGACTAGCGACTCCTACAATGAGCAGTTCTTC
CASSIQTSDSYNEQFF
>TRBD1|TRBJ1-2|.|TRBV4-1
TGCGCCAGCAGCCCCCCGGGACAGGGACATTATGGCTACACCTTC
CASSPPGQGHYGYTF
>TRBD1|TRBJ2-1|few|TRBV2
TGTGCCAGCAGTGAAAGGGGACAGGGGGCAACGTCCCCCTACAATGAGCAGTTCTTC
CASSERGQGATSPYNEQFF
>.|TRBJ2-1|.|TRBV28
TGTGCCAGCAGTGTGGGGTTTCGGGACAATGAGCAGTTCTTC
CASSVGFRDNEQFF
>TRBD2|TRBJ2-2|many|TRBV2
TGTGCCAGCAGACTAGCGGGATACACCGGGGAGCTGTTTTTT
CASRLAGYTGELFF
>TRBD1|TRBJ1-1|few|TRBV9
TGTGCCAGCAGCGTAGGTTACACAGGGGGCACTGAAGCTTTCTTT
CASSVGYTGGTEAFF
>.|TRBJ1-6|few|TRBV3-1
TGTGCCAGCAGCCAGCAGGGTTCACCCCTCCACTTT
CASSQQGSPLHF
>.|TRBJ2-7|.|TRBV7-2
TGTGCCAGCACCGCCGGGTCCTCGTACGAGCAGCACTTC
CASTAGSSYEQHF
>.|TRBJ2-7|few|TRBV19
TGTGCCAGTAGTATAGTCGCAGGGGACTACGAGCAGTACTTC
CASSIVAGDYEQYF
>TRBD2|TRBJ2-2|.|TRBV6-1
TGTGCCAGCATTAGCGGGTCCGGGGAGCTGTTTTTT
CASISGSGELFF
>.|TRBJ1-5|.|TRBV20-1
TGCAGTGCTAGAGATGCACGCAGCAATCAGCCCCAGCATTTT
CSARDARSNQPQHF
>.|TRBJ1-1|.|TRBV4-3
TGCGCCAGCAGCCAAGAGGGAAGGGGAACTGAAGCTTTCTTT
CASSQEGRGTEAFF
>TRBD2|TRBJ2-6|many|TRBV11-2
TGTGCCAGCAGCCGAGGACTAGCGGGCCAATCTGGGGCCAACGTCCTGACTTTC
CASSRGLAGQSGANVLTF
>.|TRBJ1-6|few|TRBV6-2/TRBV6-3
TGTGCCAGCAGTTTTGAGGCCCGGGATTCACCCCTCCACTTT
CASSFEARDSPLHF
>TRBD2|TRBJ2-7|few|TRBV10-3
TGTGCCATCACCCCAGCGGGAGGGCCGAACGAGCAGTACTTC
CAITPAGGPNEQYF
>.|TRBJ2-7|.|TRBV29-1
TGCAGCGTTGGGGGGACGGGGAAGAATTACGAGCAGTACTTC
CSVGGTGKNYEQYF
>.|TRBJ2-2|few|TRBV9
TGTGCCAGCAGCGTAGAGATGGTAGGGCGCGGGGAGCTGTTTTTT
CASSVEMVGRGELFF